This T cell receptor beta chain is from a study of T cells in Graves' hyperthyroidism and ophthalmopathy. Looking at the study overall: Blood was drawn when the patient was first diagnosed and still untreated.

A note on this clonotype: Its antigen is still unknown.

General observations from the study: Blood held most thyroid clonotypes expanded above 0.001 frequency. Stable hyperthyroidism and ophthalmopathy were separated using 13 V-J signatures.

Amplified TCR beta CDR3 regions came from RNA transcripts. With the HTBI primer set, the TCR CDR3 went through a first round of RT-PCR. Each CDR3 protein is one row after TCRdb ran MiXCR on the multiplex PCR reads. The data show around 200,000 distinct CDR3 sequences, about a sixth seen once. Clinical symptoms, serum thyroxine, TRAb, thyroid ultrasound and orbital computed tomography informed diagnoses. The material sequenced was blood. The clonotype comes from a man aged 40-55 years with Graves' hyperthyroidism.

The CDR3 DNA follows: TGTGCCAGCAGTTCACGGGGCCCGGCGGGTTCACCCCTCCACTTT. Its protein is CASSSRGPAGSPLHF. This sequence joins TRBV12-3 or TRBV12-4 and TRBJ1-6; D is perhaps TRBD1 (5 bases). V was clipped by 4 bases and J by 9 bases, with 16 bases between them. This CDR3 contains 15 residues.